These T cell receptor beta chains were read from a single sample in a study of T cells in Graves' hyperthyroidism and ophthalmopathy. Via MiXCR, TCRdb re-called the multiplex PCR reads, giving one row per CDR3 protein. In the table there are 96,000 or so distinct CDR3 sequences, just over 50% of which are singletons. The sequenced sample consisted of blood. These TCRs come from a woman in her thirties or forties with Graves' hyperthyroidism. Both conserved end residues are part of each CDR3. D genes are given only for firm matches.

TRBV13	TRBD2	TRBJ2-2	CASSLREDTGELFF
TRBV15	TRBD1	TRBJ2-7	CATSSGQGETYEQYF
TRBV25-1	NA	TRBJ2-2	CASNEGTGELFF
TRBV7-3	NA	TRBJ1-1	CASSLGGGHGNTEAFF
TRBV19	NA	TRBJ1-5	CASSRTGVPETQHF
TRBV10-3	NA	TRBJ1-1	CAISEPWTENTEAFF
TRBV29-1	NA	TRBJ2-2	CSVQGELFF
TRBV6-2/TRBV6-3	NA	TRBJ2-2	CASSYAGELFF
TRBV5-6	NA	TRBJ1-5	CASSLFMRGNNQPQHF
TRBV2	NA	TRBJ1-5	CASSVGPASNQPQHF
TRBV12-3/TRBV12-4	TRBD1	TRBJ1-5	CASSLGRGTGWNQPQHF
TRBV5-1	TRBD2	TRBJ2-3	CASSLPLAGGLDTQYF
TRBV20-1	NA	TRBJ2-7	CSARDGWVSYEQYF
TRBV20-1	NA	TRBJ1-2	CSDRAGRERVDGYTF
TRBV7-2	TRBD2	TRBJ2-7	CASSWGLAGYEQYF
TRBV6-6	NA	TRBJ1-2	CASRTVDGYTF
TRBV29-1	NA	TRBJ1-1	CSLLEGANTEALF
TRBV28	TRBD2	TRBJ2-7	CASSVEGREYF
TRBV10-3	NA	TRBJ2-3	CASSRHFTDTQYF
TRBV15	NA	TRBJ2-2	CATSRVRRDGELFF
TRBV6-5	NA	TRBJ2-5	CASSPGTEETQYF
TRBV29-1	NA	TRBJ2-2	CSVEKGAAGELFF
TRBV7-9	NA	TRBJ1-3	CASSLMVGSGNTIYF
TRBV7-2	NA	TRBJ2-2	CASKTPNTGELFF
TRBV7-8	TRBD1	TRBJ1-3	CASSSIMGTWTGVDGNTIYF
TRBV28	TRBD2	TRBJ2-7	CASSGRLAGGSYEQYF
TRBV20-1	TRBD2	TRBJ2-7	CSASGRLAIPGKQYF
TRBV4-1	TRBD1	TRBJ1-1	CASSQGTGKAFF
TRBV7-2	TRBD1	TRBJ2-6	CASSTRGQGAYVLTF
TRBV7-2	TRBD1	TRBJ2-6	CASSNNRGSGANVLTF
TRBV7-9	NA	TRBJ1-1	CASSLEALGNTEAFF
TRBV2	NA	TRBJ2-3	CASSVEGGEVTDTQYF
TRBV20-1	TRBD2	TRBJ2-3	CSAHASGLTDTQYF
TRBV5-1	NA	TRBJ1-5	CASSLTGEPQHF
TRBV2	TRBD1	TRBJ1-4	CASSEAGRGEKLFF
TRBV12-3/TRBV12-4	TRBD1	TRBJ2-6	CASRGTGGDGANVLTF
TRBV20-1	NA	TRBJ1-1	CSAEEGGLTEAFF
TRBV7-9	TRBD1	TRBJ1-2	CASSFEGQGFNGYTF
TRBV28	NA	TRBJ1-1	CAGRGSSGDIGSAFF
TRBV7-9	TRBD2	TRBJ2-5	CASSTPKREAQETQYF
TRBV13	NA	TRBJ1-2	CASSPLRDMNYGYTF
TRBV4-1	TRBD1	TRBJ2-7	CASSQRPPWTGSVEQYF
TRBV10-3	NA	TRBJ2-2	CAIRDSTGELFF